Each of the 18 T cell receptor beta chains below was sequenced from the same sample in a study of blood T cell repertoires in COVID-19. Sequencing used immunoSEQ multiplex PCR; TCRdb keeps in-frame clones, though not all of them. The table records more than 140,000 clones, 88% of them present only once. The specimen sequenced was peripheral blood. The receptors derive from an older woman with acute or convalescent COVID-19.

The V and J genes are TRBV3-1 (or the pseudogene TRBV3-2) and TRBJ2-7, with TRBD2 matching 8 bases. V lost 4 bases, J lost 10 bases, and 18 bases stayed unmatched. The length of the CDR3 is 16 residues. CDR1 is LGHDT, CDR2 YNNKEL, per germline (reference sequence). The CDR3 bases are TGTGCCAGCAGCCCCACCGCAGCGGGGGCCTCCTCGGTTCAGTACTTC. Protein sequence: CASSPTAAGASSVQYF.

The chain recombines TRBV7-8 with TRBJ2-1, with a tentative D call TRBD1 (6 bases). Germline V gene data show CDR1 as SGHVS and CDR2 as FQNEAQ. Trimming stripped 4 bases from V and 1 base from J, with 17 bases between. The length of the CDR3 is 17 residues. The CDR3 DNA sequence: TGTGCCAGCAGCTCCGGACAGAGAGGTTTTTCCTACAATGAGCAGTTCTTC. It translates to CASSSGQRGFSYNEQFF.

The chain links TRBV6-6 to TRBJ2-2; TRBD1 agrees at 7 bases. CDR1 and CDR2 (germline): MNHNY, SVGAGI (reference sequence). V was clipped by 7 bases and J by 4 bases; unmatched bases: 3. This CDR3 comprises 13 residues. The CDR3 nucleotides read TGTGCCAGCATTCCAGGGGGCACCGGGGAGCTGTTTTTT. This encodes CASIPGGTGELFF.

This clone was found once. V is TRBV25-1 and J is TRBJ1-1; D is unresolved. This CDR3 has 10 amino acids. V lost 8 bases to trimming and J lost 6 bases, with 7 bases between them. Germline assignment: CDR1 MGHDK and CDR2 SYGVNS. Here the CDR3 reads CASFQAEAFF. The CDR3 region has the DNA TGTGCCAGCTTCCAGGCTGAAGCTTTCTTT.

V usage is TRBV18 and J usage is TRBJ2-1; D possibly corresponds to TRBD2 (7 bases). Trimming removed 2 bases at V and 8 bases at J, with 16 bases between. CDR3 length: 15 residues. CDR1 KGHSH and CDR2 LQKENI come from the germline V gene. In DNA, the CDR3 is TGTGCCAGCTCACCATGGCGGGGGCGCGGCGATGAGCAGTTCTTC. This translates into CASSPWRGRGDEQFF.

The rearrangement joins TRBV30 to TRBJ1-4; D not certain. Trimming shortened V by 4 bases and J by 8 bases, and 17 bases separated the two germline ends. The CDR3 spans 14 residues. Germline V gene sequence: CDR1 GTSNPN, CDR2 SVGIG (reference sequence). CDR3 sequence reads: CAWKVSGSGEKLFF. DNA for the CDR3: TGTGCCTGGAAAGTGAGCGGAAGCGGGGAAAAACTGTTTTTT.

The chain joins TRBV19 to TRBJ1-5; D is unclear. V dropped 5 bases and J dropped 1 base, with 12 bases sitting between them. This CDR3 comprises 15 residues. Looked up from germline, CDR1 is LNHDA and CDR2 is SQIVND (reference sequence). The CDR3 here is CASSRGVVSNQPQHF. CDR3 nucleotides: TGTGCCAGTAGTCGCGGGGTCGTGAGCAATCAGCCCCAGCATTTT.

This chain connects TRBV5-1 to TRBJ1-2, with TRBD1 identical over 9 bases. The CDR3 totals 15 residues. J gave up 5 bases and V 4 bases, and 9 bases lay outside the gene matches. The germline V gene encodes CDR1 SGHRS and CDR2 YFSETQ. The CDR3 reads CASSRGTGQGYGYTF. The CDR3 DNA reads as TGCGCCAGCAGCCGTGGGACAGGGCAAGGGTATGGCTACACCTTC.

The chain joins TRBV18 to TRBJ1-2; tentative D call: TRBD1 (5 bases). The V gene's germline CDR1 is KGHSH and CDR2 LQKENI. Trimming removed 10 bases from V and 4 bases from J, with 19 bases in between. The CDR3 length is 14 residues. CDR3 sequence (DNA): TGTGCCACCGCTACCACAGGCCAGCCCTATGGCTACACCTTC. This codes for CATATTGQPYGYTF.

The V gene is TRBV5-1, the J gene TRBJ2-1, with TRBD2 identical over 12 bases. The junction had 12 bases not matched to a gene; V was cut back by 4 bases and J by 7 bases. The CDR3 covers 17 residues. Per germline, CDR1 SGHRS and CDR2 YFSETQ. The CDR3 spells CASSVPGLAGRNNEQFF. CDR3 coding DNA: TGCGCCAGCAGCGTCCCGGGACTAGCGGGTAGGAATAATGAGCAGTTCTTC. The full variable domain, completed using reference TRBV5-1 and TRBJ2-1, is KAGVTQTPRYLIKTRGQQVTLSCSPISGHRSVSWYQQTPGQGLQFLFEYFSETQRNKGNFPGRFSGRQFSNSRSEMNVSTLELGDSALYLCASSVPGLAGRNNEQFFGPGTRLTVL.

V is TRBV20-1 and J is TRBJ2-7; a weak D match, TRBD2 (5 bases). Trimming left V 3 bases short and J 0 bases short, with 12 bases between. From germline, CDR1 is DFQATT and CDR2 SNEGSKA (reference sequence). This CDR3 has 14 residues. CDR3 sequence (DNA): TGCAGTGCTAGTGGAGCGGCACCCTCCTACGAGCAGTACTTC. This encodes CSASGAAPSYEQYF.

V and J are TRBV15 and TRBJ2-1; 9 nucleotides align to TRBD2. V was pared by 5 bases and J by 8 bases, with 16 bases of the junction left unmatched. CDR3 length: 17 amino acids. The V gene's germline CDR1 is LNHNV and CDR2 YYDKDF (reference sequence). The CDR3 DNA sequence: TGTGCCACCAGCCAACTCATCCAGGCGGGGGGGCGGTATGAGCAGTTCTTC. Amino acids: CATSQLIQAGGRYEQFF. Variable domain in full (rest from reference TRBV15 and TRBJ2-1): DAMVIQNPRYQVTQFGKPVTLSCSQTLNHNVMYWYQQKSSQAPKLLFHYYDKDFNNEADTPDNFQSRRPNTSFCFLDIRSPGLGDTAMYLCATSQLIQAGGRYEQFFGPGTRLTVL.

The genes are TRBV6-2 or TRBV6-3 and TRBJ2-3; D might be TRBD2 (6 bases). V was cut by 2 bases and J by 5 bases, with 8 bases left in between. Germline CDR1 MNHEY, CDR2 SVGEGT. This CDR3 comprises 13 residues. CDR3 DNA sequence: TGTGCCAGCAGTTACGCGGGGATAGATACGCAGTATTTT. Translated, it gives CASSYAGIDTQYF.

This CDR3 reads CSASGRTSGYEQYF. In DNA form, the CDR3 reads TGCAGTGCTAGTGGAAGGACTAGCGGGTACGAGCAGTACTTC. This chain connects TRBV20-1 to TRBJ2-7, with 11 bases lining up with TRBD2. The germline gives CDR1 DFQATT, CDR2 SNEGSKA (reference sequence). J gave up 4 bases and V 3 bases, and 5 bases lay outside the gene matches. This CDR3 region has 14 residues.

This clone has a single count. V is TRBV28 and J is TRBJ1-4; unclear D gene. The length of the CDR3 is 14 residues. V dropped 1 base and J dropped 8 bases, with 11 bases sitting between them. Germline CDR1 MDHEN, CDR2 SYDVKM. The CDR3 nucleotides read TGTGCCAGCAGTTTATACGGGTACAACGAAAAACTGTTTTTT. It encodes CASSLYGYNEKLFF.

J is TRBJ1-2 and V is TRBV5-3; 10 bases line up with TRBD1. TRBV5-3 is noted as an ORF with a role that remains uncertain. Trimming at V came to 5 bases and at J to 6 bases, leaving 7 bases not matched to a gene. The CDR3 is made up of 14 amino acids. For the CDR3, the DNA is TGTGCCAGAAGGGGACAGGGGCTTTCGCATGGCTACACCTTC. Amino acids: CARRGQGLSHGYTF.

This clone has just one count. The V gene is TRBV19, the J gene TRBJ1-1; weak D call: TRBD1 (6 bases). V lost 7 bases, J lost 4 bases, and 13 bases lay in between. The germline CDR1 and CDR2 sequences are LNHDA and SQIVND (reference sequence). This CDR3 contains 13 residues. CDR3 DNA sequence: TGTGCCAGTATTCAGGGGCTGGCCACTGAAGCTTTCTTT. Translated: CASIQGLATEAFF.

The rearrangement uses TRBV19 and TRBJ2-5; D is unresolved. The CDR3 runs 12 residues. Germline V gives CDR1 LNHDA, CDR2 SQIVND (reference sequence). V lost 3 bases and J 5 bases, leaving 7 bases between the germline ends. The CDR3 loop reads CASSMSRETQYF. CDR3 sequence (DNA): TGTGCCAGTAGTATGTCCCGGGAGACCCAGTACTTC.